This passage covers 23 T cell receptor beta chains from one sample sequenced in a study of shared clonotypes between healthy human individuals. The data were produced by immunoSEQ multiplex PCR, yet TCRdb's version contains in-frame clones alone and is incomplete. The data show around 500,000 clones, 78% seen once. The sample consisted of PBMCs. These receptors all stem from a woman aged 40 to 49 in good health. Some clones in this sample may be carry-over from other donors' samples.

This clone was picked up a small number of times. This sample includes further DNA sequences coding for the same CDR3. The V gene is TRBV10-3, the J gene TRBJ1-4; D is possibly TRBD1 (5 bases). Germline V lookup: CDR1 ENHRY, CDR2 SYGVKD. The V end lost 4 bases, the J end lost 8 bases, and 11 bases lay between the germline ends. This CDR3 spans 13 amino acids. CDR3 bases: TGTGCCATCAGTGGGCAGGGTGGAGAAAAACTGTTTTTT. The encoded protein is CAISGQGGEKLFF.

This chain links TRBV9 with TRBJ2-1; no clear D gene. CDR3 length: 14 amino acids. The V and J ends lost 1 base and 6 bases respectively, with 11 bases between them. From germline, CDR1 is SGDLS and CDR2 YYNGEE. The CDR3 bases are TGTGCCAGCAGCGTACCCGCCCGAGGCAATGAGCAGTTCTTC. This sequence encodes CASSVPARGNEQFF.

V and J are TRBV27 and TRBJ2-2; D may be TRBD1 or TRBD2 (6 bases each). V was shortened by 1 base and J by 3 bases, with 12 bases between the two germline ends. The germline CDR1 and CDR2 sequences are MNHEY and SMNVEV (reference sequence). This CDR3 has 16 residues. The CDR3 nucleotides read TGTGCCAGCAGTTTATTCGGGGGCACGTACACCGGGGAGCTGTTTTTT. As protein: CASSLFGGTYTGELFF.

This clone has a handful of counts. The chain has TRBV6-5 and TRBJ1-6, with TRBD1 matching 9 bases. The CDR3 contains 15 residues. V was clipped by 5 bases and J by 8 bases; unmatched bases: 7. Germline assignment: CDR1 MNHEY and CDR2 SVGAGI. The CDR3 here is CASSLRRQGDSPLHF. The CDR3 nucleotides read TGTGCCAGCAGTCTCCGCCGACAGGGGGATTCACCCCTCCACTTT.

The rearrangement links TRBV6-1 to TRBJ2-7, with D maybe TRBD1 (6 bases). Trimming stripped 2 bases from V and 7 bases from J, with 24 bases between. From germline, CDR1 is MNHNS and CDR2 SASEGT. The length of the CDR3 is 17 residues. This CDR3 reads CASSESRRQDSVGEQYF. The CDR3, as DNA: TGTGCCAGCAGTGAAAGTAGGAGGCAGGACAGCGTCGGGGAGCAGTACTTC.

The chain recombines TRBV6-6 with TRBJ1-4; no clear D. The CDR3 runs 16 residues. Trimming cost V 0 bases and J 0 bases, with 8 bases left between them. Germline CDR1 reads MNHNY; CDR2 reads SVGAGI (reference sequence). CDR3 amino acids: CASSYSLATTNEKLFF. For the CDR3, the DNA is TGTGCCAGCAGTTACTCGTTGGCAACAACTAATGAAAAACTGTTTTTT.

J is TRBJ1-2 and V is TRBV10-3, with D maybe TRBD1 (6 bases). The V end was cut by 0 bases, the J end by 6 bases, with 17 bases between. CDR3 size: 16 residues. Per germline, CDR1 ENHRY and CDR2 SYGVKD. CDR3 DNA: TGTGCCATCAGTGAGTCGCCGAGCAGGGGAGGGAATGGCTACACCTTC. Translation gives CAISESPSRGGNGYTF.

V and J are TRBV4-2 and TRBJ1-1, with D hard to call. This CDR3 comprises 13 residues. The V and J ends lost 1 base and 6 bases respectively, with 9 bases between them. The germline CDR1 and CDR2 sequences are LGHNA and YNFKEQ. The CDR3 reads CASSQVFRAEAFF. CDR3 DNA sequence: TGTGCCAGCAGCCAAGTATTCCGGGCTGAAGCTTTCTTT.

This clone turned up a few times. The J gene is TRBJ2-1, the V gene TRBV6-4; a weak D match, TRBD2 (5 bases). The CDR3 covers 15 residues. Germline V gives CDR1 MRHNA, CDR2 SNTAGT. The ends were cut back, 2 bases at V and 2 bases at J, with 10 bases in the middle. This CDR3 is CASSDSGDPYNEQFF. The CDR3 nucleotides are TGTGCCAGCAGTGACAGCGGAGACCCCTACAATGAGCAGTTCTTC.

Points on this clone: Other DNA sequences within the sample encode an identical CDR3. J is TRBJ2-7 and V is TRBV10-3, with TRBD2 matching 14 bases. With V trimmed by 5 bases and J by 4 bases, 4 bases remained unmatched. Germline loops: CDR1 ENHRY, CDR2 SYGVKD. This CDR3 spans 15 amino acids. In DNA form, the CDR3 reads TGTGCCATCAGTCCGGGGACTAGCGGGAGTTACGAGCAGTACTTC. Encoded protein: CAISPGTSGSYEQYF.

V and J are TRBV5-1 and TRBJ2-5, with D hard to call. The CDR3 length is 15 residues. The germline gives CDR1 SGHRS, CDR2 YFSETQ. Trimming took 5 bases from V and 2 from J, leaving 16 bases between them. The CDR3 is CASSPVAGGQETQYF. The CDR3 DNA follows: TGCGCCAGCAGTCCTGTGGCAGGCGGACAAGAGACCCAGTACTTC.

The J gene is TRBJ2-5, the V gene TRBV7-3, with D perhaps TRBD2 (6 bases). V was cut by 5 bases and J by 0 bases, with 13 bases left in between. CDR3 length: 15 residues. Per germline, CDR1 SGHTA and CDR2 FQGTGA. CDR3 loop: CASSPGTPNQETQYF. The CDR3 DNA follows: TGTGCCAGCAGCCCTGGGACTCCTAACCAAGAGACCCAGTACTTC.

On this clone itself: This specimen includes other DNA sequences encoding the same CDR3. The rearrangement joins TRBV7-9 to TRBJ1-3, with TRBD1 as a possible D gene (5 bases). The CDR3 runs to 15 residues. Germline V gives CDR1 SEHNR, CDR2 FQNEAQ (reference sequence). Trimming left V 2 bases short and J 2 bases short, with 10 bases between. CDR3 DNA: TGTGCCAGCAGCTTATCTCGGGGGACTGGAAACACCATATATTTT. Translation gives CASSLSRGTGNTIYF. The full variable domain, completed using reference TRBV7-9 and TRBJ1-3, is DTGVSQNPRHKITKRGQNVTFRCDPISEHNRLYWYRQTLGQGPEFLTYFQNEAQLEKSRLLSDRFSAERPKGSFSTLEIQRTEQGDSAMYLCASSLSRGTGNTIYFGEGSWLTVV.

This chain links TRBV29-1 with TRBJ2-1, with 13 bases identical to TRBD2. Germline CDR1 and CDR2: SQVTM and ANQGSEA. This CDR3 spans 16 amino acids. Unmatched junction bases numbered 4, after V lost 1 base and J lost 4 bases. CDR3 sequence (DNA): TGCAGCGTTGAAGGGACTAGCGGGGGACCTTACAATGAGCAGTTCTTC. Translating it yields CSVEGTSGGPYNEQFF.

This chain uses TRBV29-1 with TRBJ2-7, with 12 bases matching TRBD1. This CDR3 has 13 residues. Germline lookup yields CDR1 SQVTM and CDR2 ANQGSEA. J lost 6 bases, V lost 6 bases, and 6 bases had no gene match. The CDR3 reads CSVRGTGGLEQYF. Written as DNA, the CDR3 is TGCAGCGTCCGCGGGACAGGGGGCCTCGAGCAGTACTTC.

The chain employs TRBV30 and TRBJ1-5, with a possible D match to TRBD1 (6 bases). The CDR3 is 14 residues long. Per germline, CDR1 GTSNPN and CDR2 SVGIG (reference sequence). Trimming took 4 bases from V and 0 from J, leaving 10 bases between them. The CDR3 reads CAWKGDNSNQPQHF. CDR3 sequence (DNA): TGTGCCTGGAAGGGGGACAATAGCAATCAGCCCCAGCATTTT.

The chain employs TRBV6-5 and TRBJ1-2; TRBD1 might be the D (5 bases). Germline V CDR1 and CDR2: MNHEY, SVGAGI. The CDR3 length is 14 residues. Trimming pared 0 bases from V and 8 bases from J, leaving 13 bases between. The chain's CDR3 is CASSYSRQGPGYTF. The CDR3 DNA reads TGTGCCAGCAGTTACTCTAGGCAGGGCCCGGGCTACACCTTC.

A remark on this clone: Other nucleotide sequences in the sample specify the same CDR3. The CDR3 reads CAWSVGLNEQFF. In nucleotides, the CDR3 is TGTGCCTGGAGTGTGGGTCTCAATGAGCAGTTCTTC. The chain joins TRBV30 to TRBJ2-1, with D uncertain. Germline CDR1 GTSNPN, CDR2 SVGIG (reference sequence). The CDR3 length is 12 residues. V lost 0 bases, J lost 6 bases, and 6 bases lay in between. Variable domain in full (rest from reference TRBV30 and TRBJ2-1): SQTIHQWPATLVQPVGSPLSLECTVEGTSNPNLYWYRQAAGRGLQLLFYSVGIGQISSEVPQNLSASRPQDRQFILSSKKLLLSDSGFYLCAWSVGLNEQFFGPGTRLTVL.

This rearrangement joins TRBV19 to TRBJ2-1; tentatively, D is TRBD1 (6 bases). The CDR3 runs to 14 residues. Germline lookup yields CDR1 LNHDA and CDR2 SQIVND (reference sequence). The ends were cut back, 4 bases at V and 9 bases at J, with 16 bases in the middle. CDR3 protein: CASSTPQGTGEQFF. DNA of the CDR3: TGTGCCAGTAGTACCCCACAGGGAACGGGTGAGCAGTTCTTC.

The chain joins TRBV5-4 to TRBJ2-7; weak D call: TRBD2 (6 bases). Germline loops: CDR1 SGHNT, CDR2 YYREEE (reference sequence). This CDR3 is 17 amino acids long. Trimming took off 3 bases at V and 6 bases at J, with 25 bases between the two ends. The CDR3 DNA reads as TGTGCCAGCAGCTCCGGTGGAGGGCTTTTGGGTCTACGCGAGCAGTACTTC. Its translation is CASSSGGGLLGLREQYF.

V is TRBV11-2 and J is TRBJ2-5; D is perhaps TRBD2 (5 bases). This CDR3 is 15 amino acids long. The germline V gene encodes CDR1 SGHAT and CDR2 FQNNGV. Trimming pared 4 bases from V and 2 bases from J, leaving 14 bases between. The CDR3 nucleotides read TGTGCCAGCAGCTCCCGACTGTCGGGGCAAGAGACCCAGTACTTC. Amino acid sequence: CASSSRLSGQETQYF.

This clone was recorded only once. This rearrangement joins TRBV4-1 to TRBJ1-1, with 9 bases fitting TRBD1. CDR1 is MGHRA, CDR2 YSYEKL, per germline. The ends lost 3 bases at V and 0 bases at J; junction bases unmatched: 8. This CDR3 comprises 17 residues. The CDR3 sequence is CASSQRWTGDMNTEAFF. The DNA for the CDR3 is TGCGCCAGCAGCCAGAGATGGACAGGGGATATGAACACTGAAGCTTTCTTT.

The chain links TRBV28 to TRBJ2-3; 12 nucleotides agree with TRBD2. The V gene's germline CDR1 is MDHEN and CDR2 SYDVKM. The length of the CDR3 is 15 residues. Trimming at V came to 6 bases and at J to 1 base, leaving 2 bases not matched to a gene. The CDR3 sequence is CASSLAGGRTDTQYF. CDR3 coding DNA: TGTGCCAGCAGCCTAGCGGGAGGGCGCACAGATACGCAGTATTTT.